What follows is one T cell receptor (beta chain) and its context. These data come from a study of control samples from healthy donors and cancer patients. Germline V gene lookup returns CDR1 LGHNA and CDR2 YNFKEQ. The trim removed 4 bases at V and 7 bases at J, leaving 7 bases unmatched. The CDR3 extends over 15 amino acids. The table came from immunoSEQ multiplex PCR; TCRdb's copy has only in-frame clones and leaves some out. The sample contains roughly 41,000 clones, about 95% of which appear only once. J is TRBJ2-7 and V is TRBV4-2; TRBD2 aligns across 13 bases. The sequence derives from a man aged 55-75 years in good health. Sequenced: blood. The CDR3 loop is CASSRTSGRAGEQYF. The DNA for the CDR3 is TGTGCCAGCAGCCGCACTAGCGGGAGGGCGGGGGAGCAGTACTTC.